This entry is about one T cell receptor beta chain. Its antigen remains unidentified. No qualities accompany the bases; no much larger clone lies one base away. The intended sense of this specimen's time point label: baseline before first vaccination. The vaccinee samples were drawn from two UK trials, COV001 and COV002, one of which was a single-blind randomized controlled phase 2/3 trial testing AZD1222 (ChAdOx1 nCoV-19) in healthy adults. For TCRbeta chain sequencing, PBMC samples from trial participants were taken at day 0 and at day 28 after the second dose. These data originate in a study of T cell responses to AZD1222 COVID-19 vaccine (dated by TCRdb to about 2021). With regard to the full study: Because spike-specific TCR depth and breadth did not differ between the two schedules, AZD1222 recipients who got a second dose at roughly 4 weeks were pooled with those who got a second dose at roughly 12 weeks. TCR sequencing covered roughly 230 trial participants: 200 to 220 given two doses of AZD1222 and 26 given two doses of MenACWY control vaccine. Trial participants were enrolled by age into subgroups of 18-55, 56-69 and 70-plus years, and around 150, 28 and 57 TCR-sequenced participants, respectively, were included in these subgroups.

The CDR3 regions of human TCRbeta chains were analyzed by immunosequencing. As for how the authors treated the data: Repertoire TCRs were matched against a reference library of SARS-CoV-2-specific TCRs generated with the MIRA antigen-specificity platform. Breadth meant the fraction of unique TCRs that were SARS-CoV-2-associated, whereas depth meant the fraction of total T cells that were SARS-CoV-2-associated. Using the MIRA data, each spike-specific TCR was mapped to the spike region that the TCR reacts to and placed in a CD4 or CD8 class. Log10-transformed breadth and depth values were compared by one-way ANOVA with Sidak's multiple comparisons tests. This immuneACCESS table, as held by TCRdb, lists in-frame sequences with V and J called but not all clones. Of the missing ones, under half trace to an unresolved V gene in checked studies; the others have no known cause. That table gives V, J and clone size, and the DNA gave D and trimming. This sample holds 84,000 or so clones; 80% to 90% were observed only once. Jointly, the top ten make up about 28% of the sample.

Summary of the overall study and its limitations: Because no day 14 peak-response samples were available, repertoires were characterized only after the peak T cell response. Vaccine-associated CD4 TCRs spanned the whole spike protein, with dominant responses in regions 160-218 and 743-854. Reportedly, close to half of the unique spike-specific TCRs recognized epitopes lying outside the regions that are mutated in the B.1.351 and B.1.1.7 variants. In the small 56-69-year group, the increase in depth fell short of significance, most likely because of low power. Conclusions about previously exposed vaccinees are limited, since just five to seven AZD1222 recipients were seropositive for SARS-CoV-2 at baseline. Most participants were white British and females outnumbered males, and the authors suggested that clonal diversity may have been underestimated. After two AZD1222 doses, spike-specific TCR breadth and depth were significantly higher than at day 0 and than in MenACWY recipients.

Trimming removed 2 bases from V and 6 bases from J; the gene matches leave 9 bases unexplained. Its CDR3 holds 17 amino acids, cysteine through phenylalanine. Kept here is only the CDR3 DNA, which spans 51 bases and is read in frame from base 1. The germline V gene (reference sequence) sets CDR1 to LGHDT and CDR2 to YNNKEL. This sequence was found in an adult in good health. Recombination linked TRBV3-1 (or the pseudogene TRBV3-2) to TRBJ2-7; TRBD2 lines up with 14 middle nucleotides. This specimen was peripheral blood, taken on day 0 of AZD1222 vaccination. Here is the DNA: TGTGCCAGCAGCCAAACCGGGACTAGCGGGAGCTGGTCCGAGCAGTACTTC. This sequence encodes CASSQTGTSGSWSEQYF.